This TCR beta chain was documented in a study of early T cells in non-severe SARS-CoV-2 infection. Across the study: Chains from this unsorted whole-blood bulk RNA could not be paired.

This clonotype was detected a few times. Its antigen is not identified. Study-level points and caveats: CD4 and private specificities were missed by VDJdb matching, which favored anti-spike CD8 responses.

Attached unique molecular identifiers marked individual cDNA molecules. TCRdb re-called the 5' RACE reads through MiXCR, storing one row per CDR3 protein. The sample carries 60,000 to 70,000 distinct CDR3 sequences, 9.1% recorded once. J lost 1 base, V lost 1 base, and 2 bases had no gene match. Per germline, CDR1 LNHDA and CDR2 SQIVND (reference sequence). The CDR3 covers 16 residues. The sequenced sample consisted of whole blood. The sequence derives from an adult who was a healthcare worker with PCR-confirmed SARS-CoV-2 infection or an uninfected control (not recorded which). The chain carries TRBV19 and TRBJ2-5; 11 bases map to TRBD2. The CDR3 coding sequence is TGTGCCAGTAGTATAGGGCTAGCGGGAGGCCAAGAGACCCAGTACTTC. Translation: CASSIGLAGGQETQYF.